This TCR beta chain derives from a study of T cells after yellow fever vaccination. Study observations and caveats: Of the clonotypes, a small share occurred in both CD4 and CD8 compartments. The study re-detected most primary-vaccination clones after the booster (roughly 96% CD4, roughly 85% CD8). Though weaker, the secondary response peaked faster, on day 5 versus 15.

On this clonotype itself: Its cognate antigen is unknown.

Making TCR cDNA involved 5'RACE template switching, which added UMIs and a universal primer site. Using its own MiXCR run on the 5' RACE reads, TCRdb lists one record per CDR3 protein. The repertoire includes 400,000 to 450,000 distinct CDR3 sequences, around 20% of them detected once, and 18% sits in the top ten. The germline V and J ends were trimmed by 0 bases and 0 bases, with 6 bases remaining between them. This CDR3 comprises 15 residues. Per germline, CDR1 LGHNA and CDR2 YNFKEQ. Source: PBMCs, taken before the yellow fever booster vaccination. The TCR originated in a man between 18 and 35 years old who received the YFV17D yellow fever vaccine. The chain employs TRBV4-2 and TRBJ1-5; D is unclear. The CDR3 here is CASSQEPRSNQPQHF. The CDR3 DNA sequence: TGTGCCAGCAGCCAAGAACCTCGTAGCAATCAGCCCCAGCATTTT.